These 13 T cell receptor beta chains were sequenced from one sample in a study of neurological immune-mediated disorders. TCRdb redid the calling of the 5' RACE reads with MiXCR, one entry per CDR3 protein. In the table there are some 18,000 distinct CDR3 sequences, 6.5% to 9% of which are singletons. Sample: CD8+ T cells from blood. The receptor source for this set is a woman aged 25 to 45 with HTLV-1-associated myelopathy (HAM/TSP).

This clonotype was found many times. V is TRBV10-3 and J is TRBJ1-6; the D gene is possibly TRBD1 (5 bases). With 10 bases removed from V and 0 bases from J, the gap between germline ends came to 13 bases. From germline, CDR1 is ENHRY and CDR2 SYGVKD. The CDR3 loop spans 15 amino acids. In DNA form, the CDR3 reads TGTGCCACCTGGGACGGAAGCTCCTATAATTCACCCCTCCACTTT. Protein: CATWDGSSYNSPLHF.

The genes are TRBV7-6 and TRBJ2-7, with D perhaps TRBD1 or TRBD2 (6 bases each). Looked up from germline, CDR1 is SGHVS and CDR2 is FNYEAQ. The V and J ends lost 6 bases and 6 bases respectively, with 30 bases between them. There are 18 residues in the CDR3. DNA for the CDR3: TGTGCCAGCAGTTCCCATCGGTACTACGACGGGGGCATGCGCGAGCAGTACTTC. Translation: CASSSHRYYDGGMREQYF.

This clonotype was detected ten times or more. In DNA form, the CDR3 reads TGTGCCAGCAGCCAAGAGAGGGGGACAGGAGAATTCATAGCCAAAAACATTCAGTACTTC. Its translation: CASSQERGTGEFIAKNIQYF. This chain joins TRBV3-1 and TRBJ2-4, with 8 nucleotides matching TRBD1. The CDR3 spans 20 residues. Unmatched junction bases numbered 13, after V lost 0 bases and J lost 0 bases. Germline assignment: CDR1 LGHDT and CDR2 YNNKEL (reference sequence).

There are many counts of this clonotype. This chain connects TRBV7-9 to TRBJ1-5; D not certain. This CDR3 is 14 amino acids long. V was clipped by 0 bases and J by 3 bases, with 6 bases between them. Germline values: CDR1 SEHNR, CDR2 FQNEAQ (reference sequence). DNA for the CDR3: TGTGCCAGCAGCTTAGCGGCAAACAATCAGCCCCAGCATTTT. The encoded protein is CASSLAANNQPQHF.

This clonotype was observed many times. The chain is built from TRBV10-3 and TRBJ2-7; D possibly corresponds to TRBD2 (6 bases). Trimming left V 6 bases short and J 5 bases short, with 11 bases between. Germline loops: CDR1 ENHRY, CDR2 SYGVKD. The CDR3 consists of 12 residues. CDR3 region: CAISALAHEQYF. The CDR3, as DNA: TGTGCCATCAGCGCACTAGCCCACGAGCAGTACTTC.

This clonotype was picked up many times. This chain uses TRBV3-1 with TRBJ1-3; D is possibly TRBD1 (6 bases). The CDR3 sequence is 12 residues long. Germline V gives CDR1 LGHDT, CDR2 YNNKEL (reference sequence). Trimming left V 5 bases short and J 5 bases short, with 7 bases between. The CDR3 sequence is CASSGQRNTIYF. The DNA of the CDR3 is TGTGCCAGCAGCGGACAGAGAAACACCATATATTTT.

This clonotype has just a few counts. CDR3 amino acids: CASSLEGGFTDTQYF. CDR3 sequence (DNA): TGTGCCAGCAGCTTGGAAGGGGGGTTCACAGATACGCAGTATTTT. The chain uses TRBV5-5 and TRBJ2-3; D is tentatively TRBD1 or TRBD2 (6 bases each). CDR1 is SGHKS and CDR2 is YYEKEE in the germline V gene (reference sequence). The V end was cut by 0 bases, the J end by 2 bases, with 10 bases between. The CDR3 totals 15 residues.

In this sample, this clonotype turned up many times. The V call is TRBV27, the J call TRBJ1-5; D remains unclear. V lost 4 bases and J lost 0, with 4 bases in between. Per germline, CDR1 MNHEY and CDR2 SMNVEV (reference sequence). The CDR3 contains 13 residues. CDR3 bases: TGTGCCAGCAGTTCTTCTAGCAATCAGCCCCAGCATTTT. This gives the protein CASSSSSNQPQHF.

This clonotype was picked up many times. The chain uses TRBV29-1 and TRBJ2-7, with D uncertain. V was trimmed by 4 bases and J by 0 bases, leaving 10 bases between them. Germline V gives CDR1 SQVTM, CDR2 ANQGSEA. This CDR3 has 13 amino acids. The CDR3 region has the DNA TGCAGCGTTGTGAGTCTCAGCTCCTACGAGCAGTACTTC. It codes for CSVVSLSSYEQYF.

The CDR3 is CASSWSSGYGYTF. The CDR3 DNA follows: TGTGCCAGCAGTTGGTCAAGTGGCTATGGCTACACCTTC. The chain is built from TRBV12-3 or TRBV12-4 and TRBJ1-2; no reliable D call. This CDR3 contains 13 residues. The ends were cut back, 4 bases at V and 4 bases at J, with 10 bases in the middle.

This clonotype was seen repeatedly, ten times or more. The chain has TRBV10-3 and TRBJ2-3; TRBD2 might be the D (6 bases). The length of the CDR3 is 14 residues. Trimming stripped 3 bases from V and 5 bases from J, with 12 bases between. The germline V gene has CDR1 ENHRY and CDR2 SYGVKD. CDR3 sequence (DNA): TGTGCCATCAGTGATACGGGGGAGGTAGATACGCAGTATTTT. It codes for CAISDTGEVDTQYF.

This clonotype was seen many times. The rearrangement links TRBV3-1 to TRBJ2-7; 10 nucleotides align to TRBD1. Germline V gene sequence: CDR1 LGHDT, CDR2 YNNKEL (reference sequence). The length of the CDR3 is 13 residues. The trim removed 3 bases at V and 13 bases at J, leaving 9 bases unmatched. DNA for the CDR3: TGTGCCAGCAGCCATGGCCCGGGACAGGGGTCTTACTTC. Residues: CASSHGPGQGSYF.

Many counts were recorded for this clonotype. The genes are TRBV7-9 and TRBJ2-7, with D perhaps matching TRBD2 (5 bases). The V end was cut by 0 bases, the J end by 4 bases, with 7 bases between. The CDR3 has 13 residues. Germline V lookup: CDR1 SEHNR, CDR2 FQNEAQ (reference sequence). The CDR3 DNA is TGTGCCAGCAGCTTAGCGGGAGAATACGAGCAGTACTTC. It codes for CASSLAGEYEQYF.